A selection of T cell receptor beta chains follows, all from one sample in a study of tumor and adjacent non-tumor tissue in lung cancer. Each CDR3 protein is one row after TCRdb ran MiXCR on the multiplex PCR reads. The table lists around 75,000 distinct CDR3 sequences, approximately 71% of them singletons. The sequenced material came from distant non-tumor lung tissue. The source is a woman in her fifties or sixties with non-small cell lung cancer. CDR3s include the opening cysteine and the closing phenylalanine or tryptophan. A D gene is named only where the DNA matches it firmly. Clone sizes are given selectively: once, few, many, or a class where the clone is expanded.

V gene	D gene	J gene	clone size	CDR3 length	CDR3 protein	CDR3 DNA
TRBV7-9	NA	TRBJ1-2	NA	14	CACSLGPGNYGYTF	TGTGCCTGCAGCTTAGGTCCGGGTAACTATGGCTACACCTTC
TRBV10-3	NA	TRBJ2-2	NA	14	CVISEFMADGELFF	TGTGTCATCAGTGAGTTCATGGCAGACGGGGAGCTGTTTTTT
TRBV5-4	NA	TRBJ2-3	NA	14	CASSPTGSTHTQYF	TGTGCCAGCAGCCCCACAGGGAGCACACATACGCAGTATTTT
TRBV20-1	TRBD2	TRBJ2-7	NA	15	CSATSERTSGYEQIF	TGCAGTGCTACCTCCGAGAGGACTAGCGGTTACGAGCAGATCTTC
TRBV29-1	NA	TRBJ2-1	NA	14	CSVRQWSSYNEQLF	TGCAGTGTGAGACAGTGGAGCTCCTACAATGAGCAGCTCTTC
TRBV12-3/TRBV12-4	NA	TRBJ1-2	NA	11	CASNTGSGYAF	TGTGCCAGCAATACAGGTTCTGGCTACGCCTTC
TRBV20-1	NA	TRBJ2-7	many	13	CSARDAVYPEQYF	TGCAGTGCTAGAGATGCGGTCTACCCCGAGCAGTACTTC
TRBV29-1	NA	TRBJ2-1	NA	15	CSVAPVRTLSKEQFF	TGTAGCGTTGCACCCGTGCGGACATTAAGCAAAGAACAGTTCTTC
TRBV20-1	NA	TRBJ2-3	many	15	CSARLARAQTDTQYF	TGCAGTGCTAGACTAGCCAGGGCCCAGACAGATACGCAGTATTTT
TRBV28	NA	TRBJ2-5	NA	12	CACSLSLETQYF	TGTGCCTGCAGTTTATCACTAGAGACCCAGTACTTC
TRBV5-4	NA	TRBJ2-7	NA	15	CASSLATGGPYEQYF	TGTGCCAGCAGTTTGGCCACTGGCGGACCCTACGAGCAGTACTTC
TRBV6-6	NA	TRBJ1-2	NA	13	CASSYSPGDGYTF	TGTGCCAGCAGTTACTCCCCAGGGGATGGCTACACATTC
TRBV11-2	TRBD2	TRBJ2-1	NA	15	CASSQTSGRADVQFF	TGTGCCAGCAGCCAAACTAGCGGGAGGGCCGATGTCCAGTTTTTC
TRBV11-3	NA	TRBJ2-3	NA	16	CASSGPSGSFRDTQDF	TGTGCCAGCAGCGGCCCCAGCGGGTCCTTCAGAGATACGCAGGATTTT
TRBV13	TRBD1	TRBJ1-1	once	16	CASSLGWTGGDTEAFF	TGTGCCAGCAGCTTGGGATGGACAGGGGGAGACACTGAAGCTTTCTTT
TRBV5-6	NA	TRBJ2-4	many	14	CASSLRQAGNIQYF	TGTGCCAGCAGCTTAAGACAGGCCGGAAACATTCAGTACTTC
TRBV7-9	NA	TRBJ2-5	few	14	CDSSLSTAGETQYF	TGTGACAGCAGCTTAAGCACAGCCGGGGAGACCCAATACTTC
TRBV6-1	TRBD1	TRBJ1-1	NA	17	CVNPEGGDRILNTEAFF	TGTGTCAACCCGGAGGGAGGGGACAGAATATTGAACACTGAAGCTTTCTTT
TRBV12-3/TRBV12-4	NA	TRBJ1-5	NA	14	CACSFQDGNQPRHF	TGTGCCTGCAGTTTTCAGGACGGCAACCAGCCCCGGCATTTT
TRBV6-6	NA	TRBJ2-5	NA	12	CASGGSWETHNF	TGTGCCAGCGGTGGGAGTTGGGAGACCCATAACTTC
TRBV20-1	NA	TRBJ2-7	NA	13	CSARPLDSHEQYF	TGCAGTGCTAGGCCCCTGGACAGCCACGAGCAGTATTTC
TRBV11-2	TRBD2	TRBJ2-1	NA	17	CASSLRGGAGEGDEQFF	TGTGCCAGCAGCTTAAGGGGCGGGGCGGGAGAGGGAGATGAGCAGTTCTTC
TRBV28	NA	TRBJ1-1	NA	15	CASSFPGTMNTEAFF	TGTGCCAGCAGTTTTCCGGGTACCATGAACACTGAAGCTTTCTTT
TRBV18	NA	TRBJ2-3	NA	15	CASPRTNLGADTQYF	TGTGCCAGCCCACGTACTAACCTTGGCGCTGATACGCAGTATTTT
TRBV12-5	NA	TRBJ1-2	NA	18	CASGLVRDPQVVNYGYTF	TGTGCTAGTGGTTTGGTACGGGACCCCCAAGTAGTTAACTATGGCTACACCTTC
TRBV29-1	TRBD2	TRBJ2-1	NA	15	CSSKTSETWGGEQFF	TGCAGCTCCAAGACTAGCGAGACCTGGGGGGGTGAGCAGTTCTTC
TRBV5-1	NA	TRBJ2-5	many	12	CASSLNQETQYF	TGCGCCAGCAGCTTGAACCAAGAGACCCAGTACTTC
TRBV29-1	TRBD1	TRBJ2-5	NA	13	CSAARGFQQTRYF	TGCAGCGCTGCCAGGGGGTTCCAACAGACCCGGTACTTC
TRBV20-1	TRBD1	TRBJ1-6	NA	16	CSARDHGTGRSSSLHF	TGCAGTGCTAGAGATCACGGGACAGGGCGGAGTTCATCCCTCCACTTT
TRBV20-1	TRBD1	TRBJ2-6	NA	17	CSANGQDAISGTNVLTF	TGCAGTGCTAACGGACAGGACGCGATCTCTGGGACCAACGTCCTGACTTTC
TRBV28	NA	TRBJ2-1	NA	14	CGSSPISPVNEQFF	TGTGGCAGCAGTCCCATATCCCCAGTCAATGAGCAGTTCTTC
TRBV28	TRBD2	TRBJ2-5	NA	17	CASSTGTSWRRGETQHF	TGTGCCAGCAGTACCGGGACTAGCTGGAGAAGGGGAGAGACCCAGCACTTC
TRBV20-1	NA	TRBJ2-4	NA	13	CSASSGPKSVQYF	TGCAGTGCTAGTTCGGGGCCCAAGAGCGTTCAGTACTTC
TRBV7-9	NA	TRBJ1-4	NA	15	CANSSGDATNEKPFF	TGTGCCAACAGTTCAGGCGATGCAACTAATGAAAAACCGTTTTTT
TRBV24-1	TRBD1	TRBJ2-1	many	16	CATSDLRGQGSDEQFF	TGTGCCACCAGTGATTTGAGGGGACAGGGGAGTGATGAGCAGTTCTTC
TRBV12-3/TRBV12-4	NA	TRBJ2-1	NA	15	CASNSTGTPYNEQFF	TGTGCCAGCAACTCAACCGGGACGCCGTACAATGAGCAGTTCTTC
TRBV11-2	TRBD2	TRBJ2-1	NA	14	CACSLTLFAGELFF	TGTGCCTGCAGCTTAACACTCTTTGCGGGAGAGCTGTTCTTC
TRBV29-1	NA	TRBJ1-1	many	12	CSVGHLNTEAFF	TGCAGCGTAGGACACCTGAACACTGAAGCTTTCTTT
TRBV30	NA	TRBJ2-7	NA	13	CDWTTTASYEQYF	TGTGACTGGACCACGACAGCGAGCTACGAGCAGTATTTC
TRBV6-6	TRBD1	TRBJ1-2	once	15	CSSSDRATGDYGYTF	TGTAGCAGCAGTGACCGGGCGACAGGGGACTATGGCTACACCTTC
TRBV4-1	NA	TRBJ1-5	NA	15	CASGQNRDNNQPRHF	TGCGCCAGCGGCCAGAACCGGGACAATAATCAGCCCCGACATTTT
TRBV11-2	NA	TRBJ2-3	NA	11	CTSSHRDTQYF	TGTACCAGCAGCCATAGAGATACGCAGTATTTT
TRBV18	NA	TRBJ1-2	NA	11	CTSSPGQGYTF	TGTACCAGCTCACCAGGACAAGGTTACACCTTC
TRBV12-3/TRBV12-4	NA	TRBJ2-7	NA	14	CVSRPKGEAHEHYF	TGTGTCAGCAGACCTAAGGGAGAGGCTCACGAGCACTACTTC
TRBV2	NA	TRBJ2-5	NA	15	CASSVGTTSEETQYF	TGTGCCAGCAGCGTGGGCACTACCTCGGAAGAGACCCAGTACTTC
TRBV4-2	NA	TRBJ1-5	NA	13	CASRQDKVQPQHF	TGTGCCAGCAGACAAGATAAGGTTCAGCCCCAGCATTTT
TRBV29-1	NA	TRBJ2-1	NA	12	CSVEAGYNEWFF	TGCAGCGTTGAGGCAGGCTACAATGAGTGGTTCTTC
TRBV20-1	TRBD2	TRBJ2-1	many	14	CSARVILASYEQFF	TGCAGTGCTAGAGTAATACTAGCGAGCTATGAGCAGTTCTTC
TRBV5-4	TRBD2	TRBJ2-1	many	16	CASSGKAGGPYNEQFF	TGTGCCAGCAGCGGCAAAGCGGGAGGGCCCTACAATGAGCAGTTCTTC
TRBV12-3/TRBV12-4	TRBD2	TRBJ2-1	NA	21	CTSTHPGLAGLAPSSYNEQFF	TGTACCAGCACTCACCCGGGACTAGCGGGTCTAGCCCCGAGCTCCTACAATGAGCAGTTCTTC
TRBV6-2/TRBV6-3	TRBD2	TRBJ2-7	NA	15	CASSTTSGCSYEQYF	TGTGCCAGTAGCACGACTAGCGGGTGCTCCTACGAGCAGTACTTC
TRBV11-1	NA	TRBJ2-2	many	14	CASSLIRGSGELFF	TGTGCCAGCAGCCTCATAAGGGGGTCCGGGGAGCTGTTTTTT
TRBV28	TRBD1	TRBJ1-6	NA	13	CATGQGPNSPLHF	TGTGCCACAGGACAGGGCCCTAATTCACCCCTCCACTTT
TRBV29-1	NA	TRBJ1-1	NA	17	CGVENRVRRKMNTEAFF	TGCGGCGTTGAAAATAGGGTGAGACGTAAGATGAACACTGAAGCTTTCTTT
TRBV29-1	NA	TRBJ1-1	NA	13	CREDGAGHTEAFF	TGCAGGGAAGATGGGGCAGGGCACACTGAAGCTTTCTTT
TRBV11-2	NA	TRBJ2-7	NA	15	CARSFGSGVTHEQYF	TGTGCCAGGAGCTTCGGGTCAGGGGTTACCCACGAGCAGTACTTC
TRBV21-1	NA	TRBJ2-5	NA	14	CTSNNRDFEETQYF	TGTACCAGCAACAACCGGGATTTCGAAGAGACCCAGTACTTC
TRBV18	NA	TRBJ2-3	many	12	CASSPPTDTQYF	TGTGCCAGCTCACCGCCCACAGATACGCAGTATTTT
TRBV4-2	TRBD1	TRBJ2-2	many	18	CASSQGLSWTGSSGELFF	TGTGCCAGCAGCCAAGGGCTCTCCTGGACAGGGTCATCTGGGGAGCTGTTTTTT
TRBV4-1	TRBD1	TRBJ2-7	NA	15	CASSQGQGGTYEQYF	TGCGCCAGCAGCCAAGGACAGGGTGGCACCTACGAGCAGTACTTC